Each of the 32 T cell receptor beta chains below was sequenced from the same sample in a study of identical twins. TCRdb independently ran MiXCR on the 5' RACE reads; one entry per CDR3 protein. Found here are 1,800,000 or so distinct CDR3 sequences, more than 30% of them singletons; the top ten hold about 0.27%. The sample consisted of cord blood. These receptors were obtained from a newborn girl in good health.

In this sample, this clonotype turned up a few times. The chain recombines TRBV5-1 with TRBJ2-1; unclear D gene. The CDR3 length is 15 residues. Germline lookup yields CDR1 SGHRS and CDR2 YFSETQ. The ends were cut back, 0 bases at V and 7 bases at J, with 14 bases in the middle. The CDR3 DNA is TGCGCCAGCAGCTTGGTGTCCGGCTACGGGAATGAGCAGTTCTTC. Translated: CASSLVSGYGNEQFF.

The rearrangement links TRBV29-1 to TRBJ1-1, with 7 positions matching TRBD1. Unmatched junction bases numbered 16, after V lost 4 bases and J lost 2 bases. CDR3 size: 17 residues. The V gene's germline CDR1 is SQVTM and CDR2 ANQGSEA. The CDR3 is CSVGTPDRVARNTEAFF. The CDR3 nucleotides read TGCAGCGTTGGGACCCCCGACAGGGTGGCCCGTAACACTGAAGCTTTCTTT. Combining the CDR3 with reference TRBV29-1 and TRBJ1-1 gives the whole variable domain SAVISQKPSRDICQRGTSLTIQCQVDSQVTMMFWYRQQPGQSLTLIATANQGSEATYESGFVIDKFPISRPNLTFSTLTVSNMSPEDSSIYLCSVGTPDRVARNTEAFFGQGTRLTVV.

The chain combines TRBV20-1 with TRBJ2-1, with 7 nucleotides matching TRBD2. The CDR3 runs to 13 residues. Germline V gene data show CDR1 as DFQATT and CDR2 as SNEGSKA (reference sequence). The ends lost 6 bases at V and 8 bases at J; junction bases unmatched: 10. The CDR3 reads CSAPRLARDEQFF. CDR3 nucleotides: TGCAGTGCACCCCGACTAGCCAGGGATGAGCAGTTCTTC.

The chain joins TRBV11-2 to TRBJ2-4; 12 bases agree with TRBD2. The CDR3 has 14 residues. J gave up 12 bases and V 5 bases, and 8 bases lay outside the gene matches. Germline values: CDR1 SGHAT, CDR2 FQNNGV. DNA for the CDR3: TGTGCCAGCAGCGTGACTAGCGGGGGCCTGGATCAGTACTTC. Translating it yields CASSVTSGGLDQYF.

The chain links TRBV9 to TRBJ2-2; D might be TRBD2 (6 bases). CDR3 length: 15 amino acids. The germline CDR1 and CDR2 sequences are SGDLS and YYNGEE. Deletions cut 3 bases from V and 7 bases from J, with 16 bases between. The CDR3 loop reads CASSGDWGVDGELFF. Written as DNA, the CDR3 is TGTGCCAGCAGCGGGGACTGGGGTGTAGACGGGGAGCTGTTTTTT.

V usage is TRBV7-9 and J usage is TRBJ1-6; TRBD1 is a possible D gene (5 bases). CDR3 length equals 15 residues. V lost 4 bases and J lost 0, with 7 bases in between. The germline gives CDR1 SEHNR, CDR2 FQNEAQ (reference sequence). CDR3 coding DNA: TGTGCCAGCAGCTCGGGGGTCTCCTATAATTCACCCCTCCACTTT. Its protein is CASSSGVSYNSPLHF.

The sample holds a few counts of this clonotype. The rearrangement links TRBV12-3 or TRBV12-4 to TRBJ2-1, with 9 bases matching TRBD2. The CDR3 totals 15 residues. Trimming at V came to 6 bases and at J to 2 bases, leaving 5 bases not matched to a gene. CDR3 DNA sequence: TGTGCCAGCAGCGAGCGGGGGGACGCCTACAATGAGCAGTTCTTC. Translated, it gives CASSERGDAYNEQFF.

The chain recombines TRBV7-2 with TRBJ2-7; TRBD2 matches 8 bases. This CDR3 comprises 15 residues. Germline V gene sequence: CDR1 SGHTA, CDR2 FQGNSA. Unmatched junction bases numbered 14, after V lost 6 bases and J lost 7 bases. The CDR3 DNA follows: TGTGCCAGCAGTTTAACGGGACTCCCGGGGGGGGAGCAGTACTTC. The encoded protein is CASSLTGLPGGEQYF. The full variable domain, rest sourced from reference TRBV7-2 and TRBJ2-7, is GAGVSQSPSNKVTEKGKDVELRCDPISGHTALYWYRQSLGQGLEFLIYFQGNSAPDKSGLPSDRFSAERTGGSVSTLTIQRTQQEDSAVYLCASSLTGLPGGEQYFGPGTRLTVT.

Comment on this clonotype: This may stem from a read error, because a much larger clone lies one nucleotide away. The gene calls are TRBV29-1 and TRBJ2-1, with no clear D. This CDR3 region has 16 residues. Germline V gene data show CDR1 as SQVTM and CDR2 as ANQGSEA. With 3 bases removed from V and 3 bases from J, the gap between germline ends came to 18 bases. The CDR3 DNA reads as TGCAGCGTTGATTCTGAAGGGCCGGCCAACTACAATGAGCAGTTCTTC. It codes for CSVDSEGPANYNEQFF.

On this clonotype: This may stem from a read error, because a much larger clone lies one nucleotide away. The chain couples TRBV29-1 to TRBJ1-2, with unresolved D. The V gene's germline CDR1 is SQVTM and CDR2 ANQGSEA. The CDR3 consists of 12 residues. V was shortened by 3 bases and J by 5 bases, with 10 bases between the two germline ends. The CDR3 region is CSVDTLGYGYTF. CDR3 in DNA: TGCAGCGTTGACACTTTGGGGTATGGCTACACCTTC.

This clonotype showed up just a few times. The J gene is TRBJ2-7, the V gene TRBV6-5; 9 nucleotides line up with TRBD2. This CDR3 spans 16 amino acids. The germline CDR1 and CDR2 sequences are MNHEY and SVGAGI. Unmatched junction bases numbered 17, after V lost 7 bases and J lost 7 bases. CDR3 amino acids: CASTKLSGSRGNEQYF. In DNA, the CDR3 is TGTGCCAGCACCAAGCTTAGCGGGAGTCGGGGGAATGAGCAGTACTTC.

This chain uses TRBV5-1 with TRBJ2-7; 10 bases are a match to TRBD2. Per the germline V gene, CDR1 is SGHRS and CDR2 is YFSETQ. The V segment lost 0 bases and the J segment 7 bases; nucleotides outside the gene matches: 4. The CDR3 is made up of 14 amino acids. The CDR3 DNA reads as TGCGCCAGCAGCTTGGAACTAGCGGGAAATGAGCAGTACTTC. Its translation is CASSLELAGNEQYF.

There are many counts of this clonotype. V usage is TRBV20-1 and J usage is TRBJ2-1; possibly TRBD2 for D (6 bases). This CDR3 is 12 amino acids long. Germline V lookup: CDR1 DFQATT, CDR2 SNEGSKA (reference sequence). The CDR3 nucleotides are TGCAGCGCCCGGGACTCTTACAATGAGCAGTTCTTC. Its translation: CSARDSYNEQFF.

This clonotype came up many times. The chain has TRBV7-2 and TRBJ2-3; D not certain. There are 15 residues in the CDR3. Trimming took 1 base from V and 1 from J, leaving 9 bases between them. Germline V gives CDR1 SGHTA, CDR2 FQGNSA. The CDR3 sequence: CASSLEVVRTDTQYF. The CDR3 DNA reads as TGTGCCAGCAGCTTAGAAGTTGTCCGCACAGATACGCAGTATTTT.

The table lists this clonotype with many counts. The chain carries TRBV27 and TRBJ1-5; D unclear. This CDR3 contains 13 residues. The germline V gene encodes CDR1 MNHEY and CDR2 SMNVEV (reference sequence). V was clipped by 5 bases and J by 6 bases, with 11 bases between them. CDR3 sequence (DNA): TGTGCCAGCAGTCTGTCACGTAGTCAGCCCCAGCATTTT. Translated, it gives CASSLSRSQPQHF.

The chain has TRBV5-1 and TRBJ1-1; TRBD1 matches at 7 bases. The germline V gene has CDR1 SGHRS and CDR2 YFSETQ. There are 15 residues in the CDR3. V lost 3 bases and J lost 1; bases outside the gene matches: 6. As DNA, the CDR3 is TGCGCCAGCAGCTCCACAGGGGAACCGAACACTGAAGCTTTCTTT. Residues: CASSSTGEPNTEAFF.

The chain is built from TRBV6-4 and TRBJ2-3; D is undetermined. Germline V gives CDR1 MRHNA, CDR2 SNTAGT. This CDR3 region has 14 residues. V was trimmed by 2 bases and J by 2 bases, leaving 8 bases between them. The CDR3 here is CASSDRHTTDTQYF. The CDR3 nucleotides are TGTGCCAGCAGTGACCGACATACCACAGATACGCAGTATTTT.

As concerns this clonotype: A single base separates this from a much larger clone, so it may be a read error. This chain joins TRBV28 and TRBJ1-2, with 7 bases that match TRBD1. From germline, CDR1 is MDHEN and CDR2 SYDVKM. This CDR3 spans 14 amino acids. DNA for the CDR3: TGTACCAGCAGTTTATCAGGACAGGACTATGGCTACACCTTC. Its translation: CTSSLSGQDYGYTF.

This sequence joins TRBV28 and TRBJ2-5; 7 bases match TRBD1. Per the germline V gene, CDR1 is MDHEN and CDR2 is SYDVKM. The ends lost 5 bases at V and 1 base at J; junction bases unmatched: 10. The CDR3 spans 16 residues. Written as DNA, the CDR3 is TGTGCCAGCAGTCCGTCCAGGGGGTGGTTCCAAGAGACCCAGTACTTC. Amino acid sequence: CASSPSRGWFQETQYF. Looking up the rest from reference TRBV28 and TRBJ2-5 gives the full variable domain: DVKVTQSSRYLVKRTGEKVFLECVQDMDHENMFWYRQDPGLGLRLIYFSYDVKMKEKGDIPEGYSVSREKKERFSLILESASTNQTSMYLCASSPSRGWFQETQYFGPGTRLLVL.

CDR3 DNA sequence: TGTGCCAGCAGCTTAGCAACCCCCTACGAGCAGTACTTC. The encoded protein is CASSLATPYEQYF. The chain employs TRBV7-2 and TRBJ2-7; D is unclear. The V and J ends lost 0 bases and 2 bases respectively, with 5 bases between them. This CDR3 contains 13 residues. Germline assignment: CDR1 SGHTA and CDR2 FQGNSA.

This clonotype was seen repeatedly, ten times or more. The chain's CDR3 is CASSPRTGNTEAFF. Here the CDR3 DNA reads TGTGCCAGCAGCCCCCGGACAGGGAACACTGAAGCTTTCTTT. The chain has TRBV9 and TRBJ1-1; 7 nucleotides match TRBD1. The CDR3 contains 14 residues. From germline, CDR1 is SGDLS and CDR2 YYNGEE. The J segment lost 1 base and the V segment lost 4 bases, leaving 4 bases of the junction unmatched. Filled out from reference TRBV9 and TRBJ1-1, the complete variable domain reads DSGVTQTPKHLITATGQRVTLRCSPRSGDLSVYWYQQSLDQGLQFLIQYYNGEERAKGNILERFSAQQFPDLHSELNLSSLELGDSALYFCASSPRTGNTEAFFGQGTRLTVV.

The rearrangement uses TRBV7-2 and TRBJ2-1; the match to TRBD2 covers 7 bases. With V trimmed by 0 bases and J by 7 bases, 12 bases remained unmatched. Germline CDR1 and CDR2: SGHTA and FQGNSA. The CDR3 runs 17 residues. The CDR3 protein is CASSLAPGTTIGNEQFF. The CDR3 DNA reads as TGTGCCAGCAGCTTAGCCCCCGGGACTACCATAGGGAATGAGCAGTTCTTC.

The sample holds many counts of this clonotype. This chain connects TRBV5-1 to TRBJ2-1; TRBD2 might be the D (5 bases). CDR3 length equals 22 residues. Per the germline V gene, CDR1 is SGHRS and CDR2 is YFSETQ. The V gene lost 2 bases and the J gene lost 0 bases, with 30 bases spanning the gap. CDR3 bases: TGCGCCAGCAGCTTAATCGCAATACTAGGACCGACCCCAGAATCCTCCTACAATGAGCAGTTCTTC. This codes for CASSLIAILGPTPESSYNEQFF.

In this sample, this clonotype turned up a few times. V gene TRBV4-1 combines with J gene TRBJ1-5; D gene unclear. Per germline, CDR1 MGHRA and CDR2 YSYEKL. Deletions cut 1 base from V and 1 base from J, with 11 bases between. The CDR3 covers 16 residues. DNA for the CDR3: TGCGCCAGCAGCCAAGGGCAGGTCCGGAGCAATCAGCCCCAGCATTTT. This codes for CASSQGQVRSNQPQHF.

The rearrangement links TRBV6-5 to TRBJ2-7; D call uncertain. The CDR3 contains 14 residues. Germline V CDR1 and CDR2: MNHEY, SVGAGI. Trimming shortened V by 6 bases and J by 0 bases, and 12 bases separated the two germline ends. The CDR3 sequence is CASRRTVSSYEQYF. CDR3 in DNA: TGTGCCAGCAGGCGGACGGTGAGCTCCTACGAGCAGTACTTC.

This clonotype was counted only a few times. The genes are TRBV20-1 and TRBJ2-3; TRBD2 aligns across 8 bases. This CDR3 has 16 residues. J lost 1 base, V lost 3 bases, and 9 bases had no gene match. CDR1 is DFQATT and CDR2 is SNEGSKA in the germline V gene (reference sequence). CDR3 in DNA: TGCAGTGCTAGCGGGAGGGTGATTTTTGGCACAGATACGCAGTATTTT. Translation gives CSASGRVIFGTDTQYF.

The CDR3 nucleotides read TGCAGTGCTACCCGAGAGGGGACTACCCTCTACGAGCAGTACTTC. Protein product: CSATREGTTLYEQYF. The gene calls are TRBV20-1 and TRBJ2-7; 7 positions agree with TRBD2. Germline V gene sequence: CDR1 DFQATT, CDR2 SNEGSKA (reference sequence). V was clipped by 4 bases and J by 3 bases; unmatched bases: 12. The CDR3 runs 15 residues.

The chain uses TRBV11-2 and TRBJ2-3, with a tentative D call TRBD2 (5 bases). CDR1 is SGHAT, CDR2 FQNNGV, per germline. CDR3 length equals 15 residues. V lost 0 bases and J 4 bases, leaving 11 bases between the germline ends. The CDR3 sequence: CASSLDGVQADTQYF. Written as DNA, the CDR3 is TGTGCCAGCAGCTTAGACGGGGTTCAAGCAGATACGCAGTATTTT. The full variable domain, in which reference TRBV11-2 and TRBJ2-3 provide the parts outside the CDR3, is EAGVAQSPRYKIIEKRQSVAFWCNPISGHATLYWYQQILGQGPKLLIQFQNNGVVDDSQLPKDRFSAERLKGVDSTLKIQPAKLEDSAVYLCASSLDGVQADTQYFGPGTRLTVL.

This chain links TRBV9 with TRBJ1-2; D may be TRBD1 (5 bases). V was pared by 2 bases and J by 4 bases, with 15 bases between. CDR3 size: 15 residues. Germline assignment: CDR1 SGDLS and CDR2 YYNGEE. CDR3 loop: CASSVAGAGSYGYTF. The DNA for the CDR3 is TGTGCCAGCAGCGTTGCCGGGGCAGGATCCTATGGCTACACCTTC.

This clonotype was counted a few times. The chain couples TRBV28 to TRBJ2-5, with D possibly matching TRBD2 (5 bases). The CDR3 runs 17 residues. Between the trimmed V and J ends, which lost 7 bases and 1 base, there was a span of 22 bases. From germline, CDR1 is MDHEN and CDR2 SYDVKM. CDR3 amino acids: CASKSLLASRRQETQYF. The CDR3 DNA is TGTGCCAGCAAATCTCTTTTGGCTAGCAGACGCCAAGAGACCCAGTACTTC.

The chain employs TRBV21-1 and TRBJ1-4; TRBD1, as called in the table, went unchecked against the DNA. TRBV21-1 is termed a pseudogene. The CDR3 contains 14 residues. CDR3 loop: CASSKAGANEKLFF. Written as DNA, the CDR3 is TGTGCCAGCAGCAAAGCAGGGGCTAATGAAAAACTGTTTTTT.

There are a few counts of this clonotype. This rearrangement joins TRBV5-1 to TRBJ1-2; D possibly corresponds to TRBD1 (6 bases). CDR1 and CDR2 from the germline V gene are SGHRS and YFSETQ. The CDR3 is made up of 16 amino acids. Trimming shortened V by 2 bases and J by 3 bases, and 17 bases separated the two germline ends. The CDR3 DNA reads TGCGCCAGCAGCTTATCCTTGGGGGCGGCAGACTATGGCTACACCTTC. Its translation: CASSLSLGAADYGYTF.